These 22 T cell receptor beta chains were all obtained from the same sample, sequenced in a study of T cells in Graves' hyperthyroidism and ophthalmopathy. Amplified TCR beta CDR3 regions came from RNA transcripts. Carried out on the TCR CDR3, a first-round RT-PCR used the HTBI primer set. Each CDR3 protein is one row after TCRdb ran MiXCR on the multiplex PCR reads. The table records some 320,000 distinct CDR3 sequences, roughly 15% of them present only once. Sequenced material: blood. Receptors originate from a middle-aged woman with Graves' ophthalmopathy.

This clonotype was seen many times. CDR3 protein: CASTMGQINEKLFF. CDR3 nucleotides: TGTGCCAGCACTATGGGACAGATTAATGAAAAACTGTTTTTT. The chain combines TRBV28 with TRBJ1-4; 7 bases match TRBD1. Germline CDR1 MDHEN, CDR2 SYDVKM. The CDR3 length is 14 residues. V lost 7 bases to trimming and J lost 4 bases; unmatched junction nucleotides: 6.

This clonotype was detected ten times or more. The chain joins TRBV20-1 to TRBJ2-5, with D uncertain. CDR1 is DFQATT and CDR2 is SNEGSKA in the germline V gene (reference sequence). V lost 3 bases and J lost 5, with 10 bases in between. The CDR3 covers 12 residues. The CDR3 bases are TGCAGTGCTAGTTCCCCCGACGAGACCCAGTACTTC. It encodes CSASSPDETQYF.

This clonotype was detected ten times or more. The chain employs TRBV2 and TRBJ2-7, with D hard to call. This CDR3 is 14 amino acids long. Trimming removed 7 bases at V and 0 bases at J, with 13 bases between. Germline assignment: CDR1 SNHLY and CDR2 FYNNEI. CDR3 amino acids: CASTALVLSYEQYF. The CDR3 DNA sequence: TGTGCCAGCACAGCTTTGGTTCTCTCCTACGAGCAGTACTTC.

J is TRBJ1-4 and V is TRBV7-9, with a tentative D call TRBD1 (6 bases). V gave up 8 bases and J gave up 7 bases, with 14 bases separating them. This CDR3 has 13 residues. CDR1 is SEHNR, CDR2 FQNEAQ, per germline (reference sequence). CDR3 coding DNA: TGTGCCAGCTCCGGACAGTCTGGTGAAAAACTGTTTTTT. Amino acids: CASSGQSGEKLFF.

The sample holds a few counts of this clonotype. The V gene is TRBV4-1, the J gene TRBJ2-1; no clear D gene. The length of the CDR3 is 13 residues. Per the germline V gene, CDR1 is MGHRA and CDR2 is YSYEKL. Trimming left V 0 bases short and J 15 bases short, with 15 bases between. CDR3 sequence: CASSQDRVLPRFF. CDR3 coding DNA: TGCGCCAGCAGCCAAGATCGAGTGCTGCCCAGGTTCTTC.

This clonotype was seen repeatedly, ten times or more. The V and J genes are TRBV6-2 or TRBV6-3 and TRBJ1-2; a weak D match, TRBD1 (5 bases). The V gene lost 4 bases and the J gene lost 3 bases, with 24 bases spanning the gap. Germline assignment: CDR1 MNHEY and CDR2 SVGEGT. There are 18 residues in the CDR3. This CDR3 is CASSSRQGRSEYDYGYTF. CDR3 bases: TGTGCCAGCAGTTCTCGTCAGGGACGTTCGGAGTATGACTATGGCTACACCTTC.

The chain has TRBV14 and TRBJ2-7; D is ambiguous. This CDR3 has 16 residues. CDR1 is SGHDN and CDR2 is FVKESK in the germline V gene. The V end was cut by 0 bases, the J end by 4 bases, with 16 bases between. CDR3 sequence reads: CASSQDRSLIGYEQYF. The CDR3 DNA reads as TGTGCCAGCAGCCAAGATCGGAGCCTAATCGGGTACGAGCAGTACTTC.

J is TRBJ1-1 and V is TRBV6-1; TRBD1 might be the D (6 bases). In germline, CDR1 is MNHNS, CDR2 SASEGT. The CDR3 sequence is 15 residues long. Trimming shortened V by 8 bases and J by 7 bases, and 23 bases separated the two germline ends. The CDR3 protein is CASGGPGSGKNEAFF. The DNA of the CDR3 is TGTGCCAGCGGGGGGCCTGGATCGGGGAAGAATGAAGCTTTCTTT.

This clonotype was counted a few times. V gene TRBV19 combines with J gene TRBJ2-6; tentatively, D is TRBD1 (5 bases). V was shortened by 3 bases and J by 5 bases, with 11 bases between the two germline ends. This CDR3 has 15 residues. Germline CDR1 LNHDA, CDR2 SQIVND (reference sequence). In DNA, the CDR3 is TGTGCCAGTAGTATGAAGGGGCTCTGGGCCAACGTCCTGACTTTC. It yields the protein CASSMKGLWANVLTF.

This clonotype was recorded at least ten times. This chain connects TRBV27 to TRBJ2-2, with TRBD1 matching over 7 bases. The germline V gene encodes CDR1 MNHEY and CDR2 SMNVEV (reference sequence). This CDR3 comprises 17 residues. The V segment lost 3 bases and the J segment 2 bases; nucleotides outside the gene matches: 9. The CDR3: CASSFNYWDRNTGELFF. The DNA for the CDR3 is TGTGCCAGCAGTTTTAATTATTGGGACAGAAACACCGGGGAGCTGTTTTTT.

The DNA for the CDR3 is TGCGCCAGCAGCCCTCGTGTCTATTCTGGAAACACCATATATTTT. This translates into CASSPRVYSGNTIYF. The chain uses TRBV5-1 and TRBJ1-3; D uncertain. This CDR3 spans 15 amino acids. Germline lookup yields CDR1 SGHRS and CDR2 YFSETQ. The V and J ends lost 4 bases and 1 base respectively, with 12 bases between them.

This clonotype was found many times. The rearrangement joins TRBV29-1 to TRBJ2-2; D is possibly TRBD1 (6 bases). The germline V gene encodes CDR1 SQVTM and CDR2 ANQGSEA. Trimming shortened V by 4 bases and J by 7 bases, and 13 bases separated the two germline ends. The CDR3 runs to 13 residues. The chain's CDR3 is CSVGTARVGELFF. The CDR3, as DNA: TGCAGCGTTGGGACAGCCAGGGTCGGGGAGCTGTTTTTT.

This clonotype was detected ten times or more. The rearrangement joins TRBV4-1 to TRBJ2-7; D remains ambiguous. CDR3 size: 16 residues. V lost 0 bases, J lost 1 base, and 13 bases lay in between. CDR1 MGHRA and CDR2 YSYEKL come from the germline V gene. CDR3 sequence reads: CASSQDAGLWSYEQYF. In nucleotides, the CDR3 is TGCGCCAGCAGCCAAGATGCAGGTTTATGGTCCTACGAGCAGTACTTC.

This clonotype occurred many times. The rearrangement links TRBV6-5 to TRBJ1-2; D ambiguous. With 0 bases removed from V and 2 bases from J, the gap between germline ends came to 25 bases. CDR1 and CDR2 from the germline V gene are MNHEY and SVGAGI. The CDR3 is 20 amino acids. For the CDR3, the DNA is TGTGCCAGCAGTTACTCGATCGCTATGGGGAGGGAAAAAGAAAACTATGGCTACACCTTC. Its translation: CASSYSIAMGREKENYGYTF.

Only a few counts were recorded for this clonotype. This may be a read error: a much more frequent sequence differs by one nucleotide. The rearrangement uses TRBV28 and TRBJ2-1; 8 nucleotides line up with TRBD1. V trimming: 11 bases; J trimming: 4 bases; junction bases outside the gene matches: 16. This CDR3 contains 16 residues. Per the germline V gene, CDR1 is MDHEN and CDR2 is SYDVKM. The CDR3 DNA is TGTGCCGGCACCTTCGGCGGGACAGGTGTATACAATGAGCAGTTCTTC. Its protein product is CAGTFGGTGVYNEQFF.

The V call is TRBV4-1, the J call TRBJ1-3; tentatively, D is TRBD1 (5 bases). Looked up from germline, CDR1 is MGHRA and CDR2 is YSYEKL. This CDR3 comprises 20 residues. Trimming removed 5 bases at V and 0 bases at J, with 26 bases between. CDR3: CASSKTGSQGQLNSGNTIYF. In DNA, the CDR3 is TGCGCCAGCAGCAAAACAGGATCCCAGGGTCAGCTAAACTCTGGAAACACCATATATTTT.

This clonotype has a count of ten or more. J is TRBJ2-7 and V is TRBV2; 9 positions agree with TRBD1. V lost 6 bases, J lost 0 bases, and 9 bases stayed unmatched. Per the germline V gene, CDR1 is SNHLY and CDR2 is FYNNEI. The length of the CDR3 is 16 residues. CDR3 DNA: TGTGCCAGCAGCGATTACGCGGACAGGGGCTCCTACGAGCAGTACTTC. Its protein product is CASSDYADRGSYEQYF. Using reference TRBV2 and TRBJ2-7 for the parts outside the CDR3, the full variable domain is EPEVTQTPSHQVTQMGQEVILRCVPISNHLYFYWYRQILGQKVEFLVSFYNNEISEKSEIFDDQFSVERPDGSNFTLKIRSTKLEDSAMYFCASSDYADRGSYEQYFGPGTRLTVT.

This clonotype was detected a few times. This chain connects TRBV20-1 to TRBJ2-3; no firm D call. The germline V and J ends were trimmed by 4 bases and 0 bases, with 11 bases remaining between them. CDR3 length: 14 amino acids. CDR1 DFQATT and CDR2 SNEGSKA come from the germline V gene (reference sequence). In DNA form, the CDR3 reads TGCAGTGCTAAATATCAGAGTAGCACAGATACGCAGTATTTT. Its protein product is CSAKYQSSTDTQYF.

This clonotype has at least ten counts. This chain connects TRBV2 to TRBJ2-2; D gene ambiguous. The CDR3 is 15 amino acids. Trimming cost V 1 base and J 2 bases, with 8 bases left between them. Germline V gene data show CDR1 as SNHLY and CDR2 as FYNNEI. The CDR3 loop reads CASSEVQHNTGELFF. The CDR3 coding sequence is TGTGCCAGCAGTGAAGTACAGCATAACACCGGGGAGCTGTTTTTT.

This clonotype occurred many times. The rearrangement links TRBV6-6 to TRBJ2-2; 8 bases line up with TRBD1. Germline trimming cut 2 bases from V and 5 bases from J; bases unmatched to any gene: 7. CDR1 is MNHNY and CDR2 is SVGAGI in the germline V gene (reference sequence). The CDR3 is 16 residues long. CDR3 sequence reads: CASSYLLTGETGELFF. The CDR3 DNA reads as TGTGCCAGCAGTTACCTCTTGACAGGGGAGACCGGGGAGCTGTTTTTT.

This CDR3 reads CAWGVRETQYF. The CDR3 bases are TGTGCCTGGGGAGTCCGAGAGACCCAGTACTTC. The chain couples TRBV30 to TRBJ2-5; D is ambiguous. The CDR3 spans 11 residues. CDR1 is GTSNPN, CDR2 SVGIG, per germline (reference sequence). V was clipped by 5 bases and J by 4 bases, with 8 bases between them.

This clonotype was observed at least ten times. The chain couples TRBV7-9 to TRBJ2-2; D is perhaps TRBD1 or TRBD2 (5 bases each). There are 13 residues in the CDR3. With 3 bases removed from V and 3 bases from J, the gap between germline ends came to 5 bases. Germline V lookup: CDR1 SEHNR, CDR2 FQNEAQ (reference sequence). The CDR3 coding sequence is TGTGCCAGCAGCTTGGGGGACACCGGGGAGCTGTTTTTT. Its translation: CASSLGDTGELFF.